This T cell receptor beta chain stems from a study of T cell clonotyping in hematopoietic cell transplantation. Whole-study findings and limits: Pathologically expanded recipient clonotypes increased progressively from day 30 to day 180 as diversity fell. Few recipient clonotypes overlapped donors; over 95% were de novo at given depth.

The germline gives CDR1 SGHNT, CDR2 YENEEA. The CDR3 loop spans 16 amino acids. Losses at the gene ends were 1 base for V and 0 bases for J; bases not matched to a gene: 3. This clone was seen a few times. Antigen unknown. TCRdb keeps only in-frame clones here, not all; method: immunoSEQ multiplex PCR. The sample lists approximately 8,800 clones; under 90% were seen once. The chain is built from TRBV11-3 and TRBJ2-3, with 8 nucleotides matching TRBD2. This sample comprised PBMCs, obtained at the time of graft-versus-host disease after allogeneic stem cell transplant. This TCR was recovered from a male patient aged 60-70 years who had an allogeneic stem cell transplant from an unrelated donor, so the T cells may come from the graft donor. Some clones in this sample may be carry-over from other donors' samples. CDR3 sequence reads: CASSLGLAGSTDTQYF. The CDR3 nucleotides read TGTGCCAGCAGCTTAGGATTAGCGGGGAGCACAGATACGCAGTATTTT.